The TCR beta chain under discussion was sequenced for a study of T cells after posttransplantation cyclophosphamide (dated by TCRdb to between 2015 and 2016). Concerning the study at large: Using TRB sequencing, the study followed how the T cell repertoire reconstituted after myeloablative bone marrow transplantation in which posttransplantation cyclophosphamide served as GVHD prophylaxis. Samples from some 40 PTCy-treated patients, along with samples from 16 of their related bone marrow donors, underwent antigen receptor sequencing. Blood from every one of the 30 to 35 PTCy patients who had 1-year posttransplant specimens underwent TRB sequencing. In 3 patients, TRB sequencing was also performed on up to roughly 3 more blood samples taken 2 to 5.2 years after transplant, and in a handful of patients, pretransplant blood was also TRB-sequenced. Because TRA and TRB clonality were tightly correlated in 9 samples, subsequent TCR analyses were focused on TRB only. Public TRB sequences were checked against a database of over 3,000 sequences associated with responses to pathogens, tumor antigens, self-antigens and alloantigens. Broad study findings and their caveats: Donor-recipient similarity was low at 1-2 months but increased during the first year, and donor CD8+ memory clones often dominated later blood repertoires. The TRB repertoires of T cells infiltrating skin or the GI tract showed only limited overlap with the TRB repertoires found in blood. Across 45 patients, recipient CMV seropositivity and CMV reactivation were highly associated with TRB clonality; PTCy diversity was similar to CNI/methotrexate controls.

This clone was counted many times. It lacks a known antigen. It has no much larger one-base neighbor in the sample; base qualities were not kept. Genomic DNA was used for TRB sequencing, which was performed with the immunoSEQ assay at survey resolution or with the hsTCRB kit. The original methods were these. The immunoSEQ software handled the initial read processing, while the LymphoSeq R package was used for the repertoire analyses. For each TRB dataset, clonality was calculated as 1 minus normalized Shannon entropy, and the Gini coefficient was computed as well. Phenotypes of unsorted samples were inferred by mapping TRB sequences from sorted subsets of the recipient or donor onto unsorted samples of the same recipient. TCRdb stores this immuneACCESS table with in-frame sequences only. Part of the clones is absent; in the studies checked, under half of the shortfall reflects unresolved V genes, and no reason is known for the rest. V, J and clone size are those of that table, while D and trimming were read from the DNA. The sample counts over 4,500 clones, each observed more than once. Of the sample, 25% falls within the top ten clones.

As encoded in the germline V gene, CDR1 is SGHAT while CDR2 is FQNNGV. V loses 1 base, J loses 5 bases, and the germline ends lie 5 bases apart. Spanning cysteine to phenylalanine, the CDR3 consists of 12 amino acids. Only the CDR3 DNA is retained, 36 bases long and in frame from the first base. What this sample's treatment or condition label stands for: high-dose cyclophosphamide on days +3 and +4 as single-agent GVHD prophylaxis. For conditioning, the PTCy patients got busulfan and fludarabine, then a related or unrelated marrow graft, followed by cyclophosphamide on days +3 and +4. The PTCy-treated patients were drawn from a prospective, multi-institutional clinical trial. Peripheral blood and bone marrow mononuclear cells were isolated by Ficoll-Hypaque density centrifugation and cryopreserved.

The V and J segments used are TRBV11-2 and TRBJ2-5; the D gene cannot be named for sure. This clonotype was obtained from a male patient over 55 who received an allogeneic stem cell transplant from a related donor, was CMV-positive, and had acute GVHD only. Following a transplant, some T lymphocytes may have been derived from the graft donor. The specimen was PBMCs, collected approximately 400 days after allogeneic stem cell transplant with posttransplant cyclophosphamide. The base sequence is TGTGCCAGCAGCTTAGCTCGGGAGACCCAGTACTTC. This gives the protein CASSLARETQYF.